The next 4 T cell receptor beta chains were all read from a single sample in a study of cytotoxic CD8 clonotypes in ibrutinib-treated CLL. TCRdb's copy holds only in-frame clones and misses some; the assay was immunoSEQ multiplex PCR. The data show 70,000 to 80,000 clones, about 84% seen once. The material sequenced was PBMCs, taken at disease progression, from a patient treated with ibrutinib. These receptors all come from a human donor with chronic lymphocytic leukemia.

This clone was seen a few times. The chain joins TRBV30 to TRBJ2-1; TRBD2 aligns across 9 bases. Trimming cost V 1 base and J 4 bases; bases outside gene matches: 2. Germline V gene data show CDR1 as GTSNPN and CDR2 as SVGIG (reference sequence). The length of the CDR3 is 14 residues. DNA for the CDR3: TGTGCCTGGAGTGGACTAGCGGCGTACAATGAGCAGTTCTTC. It encodes CAWSGLAAYNEQFF.

The chain joins TRBV10-2 to TRBJ1-1; D may be TRBD1 (5 bases). Germline V gene sequence: CDR1 WSHSY, CDR2 SAAADI. Between the trimmed V and J ends, which lost 7 bases and 1 base, there was a span of 7 bases. The CDR3 length is 12 residues. The CDR3 reads CASKGPNTEAFF. In DNA, the CDR3 is TGCGCCAGCAAGGGGCCGAACACTGAAGCTTTCTTT.

V gene TRBV30 combines with J gene TRBJ2-5, with 15 bases matching TRBD2. V trimming: 0 bases; J trimming: 1 base; junction bases outside the gene matches: 6. The CDR3 is made up of 18 amino acids. The germline CDR1 and CDR2 sequences are GTSNPN and SVGIG (reference sequence). The CDR3: CAWSVQWTSGRVQETQYF. The CDR3 nucleotides are TGTGCCTGGAGTGTACAGTGGACTAGCGGGAGGGTCCAAGAGACCCAGTACTTC.

The CDR3 loop reads CASRSHREGPEAFF. In DNA, the CDR3 is TGTGCCAGCAGATCCCACAGGGAAGGCCCTGAAGCTTTCTTT. This sequence joins TRBV28 and TRBJ1-1; weak D call: TRBD1 (6 bases). The CDR3 has 14 residues. Germline V gene data show CDR1 as MDHEN and CDR2 as SYDVKM. Trimming removed 6 bases from V and 6 bases from J, with 17 bases in between.